This record looks at one T cell receptor (beta chain) sequence and its context. The germline gives CDR1 KGHSH, CDR2 LQKENI. The CDR3 spans 14 residues. V trimming: 3 bases; J trimming: 5 bases; junction bases outside the gene matches: 3. In the original processing: Counts of nucleated cells, estimated from reference gene primer amplification, were obtained. This table comes from immunoSEQ multiplex PCR, and its TCRdb copy is limited to in-frame clones, with some not included. The V and J calls and clone size come from that table; D and trimming were worked out from the DNA. The profile shows about 69,000 clones, nearly 80% of them singletons. This specimen comes from a study of blood T cell repertoires in COVID-19. Study context: Sample material is recorded as cDNA or gDNA derived from T cells, B-cell-depleted T cells, or PBMCs.

This sequence originates from a human donor in a cohort sampled during active COVID-19. Sample: peripheral blood. The chain carries TRBV18 and TRBJ2-5; 10 bases are shared with TRBD2. In DNA form, the CDR3 reads TGTGCCAGCTCACCCTGGACTAGCGGTGAGACCCAGTACTTC. It specifies CASSPWTSGETQYF.